The present entry profiles one T cell receptor (beta chain) with its context. The data were obtained in a study of control samples from healthy donors and cancer patients. CDR1 and CDR2 from the germline V gene are GTSNPN and SVGIG (reference sequence). This CDR3 region has 13 residues. Trimming took 3 bases from V and 0 from J, leaving 7 bases between them. Clones were sequenced by immunoSEQ multiplex PCR, and TCRdb holds only the in-frame ones, with some missing. The table shows 98,000 or so clones, with around 80% occurring only once. The TCR was taken from a man in his 60s in good health. Sequencing was carried out using blood. This chain connects TRBV30 to TRBJ2-3; the D is unclear. CDR3 sequence reads: CAWRWGSTDTQYF. The CDR3 nucleotides read TGTGCCTGGAGATGGGGTAGCACAGATACGCAGTATTTT.